Each of the 8 T cell receptor beta chains below was sequenced from the same sample in a study of cytomegalovirus exposure and HLA in healthy donors. In the PCR, 60 Vbeta and 13 Jbeta primers were used. TCRdb keeps only in-frame clones here, not all; method: immunoSEQ multiplex PCR. The data contain about 180,000 clones, 70% to 85% of them seen just once; the ten biggest clones take up about 1.5%. Sequencing was performed on PBMCs. All receptors derive from a man between 18 and 35 years old in good health and CMV-seronegative.

J is TRBJ2-5 and V is TRBV29-1; TRBD1 agrees at 8 bases. The J call is uncertain, as TRBJ2-7 better fits the DNA end. CDR3 size: 13 residues. Germline V CDR1 and CDR2: SQVTM, ANQGSEA. CDR3 amino acids: CSVGDRITYEQYF. CDR3 sequence (DNA): TGCAGCGTTGGGGACAGGATTACCTACGAGCAGTACTTC.

J is TRBJ2-1 and V is TRBV15, with 8 bases lining up with TRBD2. Germline trimming cut 3 bases from V and 8 bases from J; bases unmatched to any gene: 9. CDR3 length: 15 residues. Germline CDR1 and CDR2: LNHNV and YYDKDF (reference sequence). The CDR3: CATSSPTGGGDEQFF. For the CDR3, the DNA is TGTGCCACCAGCAGTCCAACCGGGGGGGGCGATGAGCAGTTCTTC.

The rearrangement joins TRBV14 to TRBJ2-7, with D possibly being TRBD1 (5 bases). The CDR3 spans 13 residues. CDR1 and CDR2 from the germline V gene are SGHDN and FVKESK. Deletions cut 2 bases from V and 3 bases from J, with 8 bases between. The CDR3 DNA follows: TGTGCCAGCAGCCAATTTAGGGGCTACGAGCAGTACTTC. Translated, it gives CASSQFRGYEQYF. The entire variable domain, with the rest obtained from reference TRBV14 and TRBJ2-7, is as follows: EAGVTQFPSHSVIEKGQTVTLRCDPISGHDNLYWYRRVMGKEIKFLLHFVKESKQDESGMPNNRFLAERTGGTYSTLKVQPAELEDSGVYFCASSQFRGYEQYFGPGTRLTVT.

The chain employs TRBV6-6 and TRBJ1-4, with a tentative D call TRBD1 (6 bases). CDR1 is MNHNY and CDR2 is SVGAGI in the germline V gene (reference sequence). This CDR3 comprises 15 residues. V was cut by 6 bases and J by 3 bases, with 14 bases left in between. The CDR3 is CASRRQDPSNEKLFF. CDR3 nucleotide sequence: TGTGCCAGCAGACGACAGGACCCATCTAATGAAAAACTGTTTTTT.

Points on this clone: At one end the junction does not follow the germline gene, possibly because of a read error. The DNA for the CDR3 is TGCGCCAGCAGCCAAGGCGGCTTTTCCTGCAATGAGCAGTTCTTC. Translated, it gives CASSQGGFSCNEQFF. This chain connects TRBV4-1 to TRBJ2-1, with D uncertain. Germline V gene sequence: CDR1 MGHRA, CDR2 YSYEKL. This CDR3 is 15 amino acids long.

The genes are TRBV27 and TRBJ1-1; D remains ambiguous. V was shortened by 6 bases and J by 8 bases, with 22 bases between the two germline ends. Germline V gives CDR1 MNHEY, CDR2 SMNVEV (reference sequence). The CDR3 length is 15 residues. The CDR3 DNA follows: TGTGCCAGCAGCCTGGACGGGAATGACGCTGGGGAAGCTTTCTTT. Protein: CASSLDGNDAGEAFF.

This chain connects TRBV6-6 to TRBJ2-7; D gene uncertain. The V gene lost 4 bases and the J gene lost 2 bases, with 6 bases spanning the gap. Germline V gene lookup returns CDR1 MNHNY and CDR2 SVGAGI (reference sequence). The CDR3 extends over 12 amino acids. The CDR3 is CASSSQAYEQYF. The CDR3 DNA reads TGTGCCAGCAGTTCGCAGGCCTACGAGCAGTACTTC.

The V and J genes are TRBV20-1 and TRBJ1-1; possible D gene TRBD1, 5 bases. In germline, CDR1 is DFQATT, CDR2 SNEGSKA (reference sequence). V dropped 3 bases and J dropped 7 bases, with 9 bases sitting between them. This CDR3 has 11 residues. The CDR3 region is CSASRTSEAFF. For the CDR3, the DNA is TGCAGTGCTAGCCGGACAAGTGAAGCTTTCTTT.